This is a list of T cell receptor beta chains from one sample in a study of tumour-infiltrating T cells in Burkitt lymphoma. Assay used: immunoSEQ multiplex PCR; TCRdb lists only in-frame clones, some missing. The data hold tens of thousands of clones, with around 30% observed a single time. Specimen: tumor tissue. The receptor source for this set is a human donor with Burkitt lymphoma. CDR3s include the opening cysteine and the closing phenylalanine or tryptophan. The order of the fields is clone size, CDR3 length, J gene, D gene, V gene, CDR3 DNA, CDR3 protein. D genes are given only for firm matches. Clone size is stated in some rows and not others, as once, few, many or a class when expanded.

. 18 TRBJ2-3 TRBD2 TRBV4-1 TGCGCCAGCAGCCAAGATCAGGGACTAGCGGGGGTTACAGATACGCAGTATTTT CASSQDQGLAGVTDTQYF
. 15 TRBJ2-5 TRBD2 TRBV6-4 TGTGCCAGCAGTGAACTAGCGGGGGGGCCAGAGACCCAGTACTTC CASSELAGGPETQYF
. 13 TRBJ1-3 . TRBV6-5 TGTGCCAGCAGTTACTCGAGGGGAAACACCATATATTTT CASSYSRGNTIYF
. 17 TRBJ2-5 TRBD2 TRBV5-8 TGTGCCAGCAGCTTGGGAACGGGACTAGCGGGGGAAGAGACCCAGTACTTC CASSLGTGLAGEETQYF
. 15 TRBJ2-3 TRBD2 TRBV5-1 TGCGCCAGCAGCTTGGGGGGGACTAGAGGAGATACGCAGTATTTT CASSLGGTRGDTQYF
few 14 TRBJ2-5 . TRBV7-7 TGTGCCAGCAGCTCTACAGGGTTCGGAGAGACCCAGTACTTC CASSSTGFGETQYF
. 14 TRBJ2-3 . TRBV5-6 TGTGCCAGCAGCAGGACACCGGGGACAGATACGCAGTATTTT CASSRTPGTDTQYF
few 15 TRBJ1-1 TRBD1 TRBV4-3 TGCGCCAGCAGCCAAGAGACAGGGATGAACACTGAAGCTTTCTTT CASSQETGMNTEAFF
few 13 TRBJ2-7 . TRBV9 TGTGCCAGCAGCGGACCTAATACGGGGGAGCAGTACTTC CASSGPNTGEQYF
. 13 TRBJ1-2 . TRBV5-6 TGTGCCAGCAGCTCCGTTGGGAACTATGGCTACACCTTC CASSSVGNYGYTF